Ten or more counts support the clone carrying this TCR beta chain. Antigen specificity is unknown. Germline assignment: CDR1 SGHRS and CDR2 YFSETQ. V was pared by 4 bases and J by 2 bases, with 11 bases between. The CDR3 has 14 residues. Genomic DNA was employed as the template in profiling TCR beta VDJ and CDR3. Via MiXCR, TCRdb re-called the reads, giving one row per CDR3 protein. The sample includes just over 450,000 distinct CDR3 sequences, roughly a third of them seen just once. The data originate from a study of CD8+CD57+ T cells in acquired aplastic anemia. Findings of the study overall: There were over 25 CD8+ CDR3 sequences that occurred in both patients and controls.

Selection for sequencing was limited to patients who had shown CD8+CD57+ cell expansion by flow cytometry. This clonotype was obtained from a human donor with aplastic anemia. This chain links TRBV5-1 with TRBJ2-3, with TRBD2 as a possible D gene (5 bases). Input material: sorted CD4+, CD8+, or CD8+CD57+ T cells (not recorded which) from PBMCs. Here the CDR3 reads CASSPGEFTDTQYF. CDR3 coding DNA: TGCGCCAGCAGCCCTGGGGAGTTCACAGATACGCAGTATTTT.